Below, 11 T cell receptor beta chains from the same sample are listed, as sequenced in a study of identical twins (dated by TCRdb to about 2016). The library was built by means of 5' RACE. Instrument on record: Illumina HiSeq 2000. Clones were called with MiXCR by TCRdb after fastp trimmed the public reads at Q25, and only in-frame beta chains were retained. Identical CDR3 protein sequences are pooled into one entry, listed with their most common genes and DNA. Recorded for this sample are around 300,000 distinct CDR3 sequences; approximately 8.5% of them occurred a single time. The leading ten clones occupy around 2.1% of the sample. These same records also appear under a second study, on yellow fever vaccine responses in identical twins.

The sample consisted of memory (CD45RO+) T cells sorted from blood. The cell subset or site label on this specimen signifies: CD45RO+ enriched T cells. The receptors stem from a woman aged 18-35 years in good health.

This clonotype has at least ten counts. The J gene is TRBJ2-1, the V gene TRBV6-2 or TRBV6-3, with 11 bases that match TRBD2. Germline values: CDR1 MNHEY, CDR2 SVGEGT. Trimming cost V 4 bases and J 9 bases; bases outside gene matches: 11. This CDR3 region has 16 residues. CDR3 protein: CASSSPNSGRAGEQFF. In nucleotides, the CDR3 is TGTGCCAGCAGTTCGCCAAATAGCGGGAGGGCTGGTGAGCAGTTCTTC.

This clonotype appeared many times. This chain's CDR3 is CASSTRQGSVVDTQYF. As DNA, the CDR3 is TGTGCCAGCAGTACCAGACAGGGCTCAGTTGTAGATACGCAGTATTTT. The rearrangement joins TRBV28 to TRBJ2-3; 7 bases line up with TRBD1. There are 16 residues in the CDR3. Per the germline V gene, CDR1 is MDHEN and CDR2 is SYDVKM. The junction had 13 bases not matched to a gene; V was cut back by 5 bases and J by 5 bases.

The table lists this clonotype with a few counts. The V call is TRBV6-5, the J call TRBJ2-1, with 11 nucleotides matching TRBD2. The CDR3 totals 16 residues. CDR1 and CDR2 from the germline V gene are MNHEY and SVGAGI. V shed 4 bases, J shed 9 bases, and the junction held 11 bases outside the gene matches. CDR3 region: CASSSLLAGGVGEQFF. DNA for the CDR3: TGTGCCAGCAGTTCGCTGCTAGCGGGAGGCGTAGGTGAGCAGTTCTTC.

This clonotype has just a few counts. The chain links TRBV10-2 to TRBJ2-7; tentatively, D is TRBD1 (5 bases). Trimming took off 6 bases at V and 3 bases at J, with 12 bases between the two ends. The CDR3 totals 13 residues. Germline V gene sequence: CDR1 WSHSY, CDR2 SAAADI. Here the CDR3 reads CASREQGHYEQYV. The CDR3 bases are TGCGCCAGCAGAGAGCAGGGTCACTACGAGCAGTACGTC.

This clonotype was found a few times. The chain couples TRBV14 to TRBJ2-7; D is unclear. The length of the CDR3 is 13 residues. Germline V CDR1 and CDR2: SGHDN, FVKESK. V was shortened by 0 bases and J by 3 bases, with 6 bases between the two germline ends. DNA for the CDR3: TGTGCCAGCAGCCAAGATATACTCTACGAGCAGTACTTC. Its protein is CASSQDILYEQYF.

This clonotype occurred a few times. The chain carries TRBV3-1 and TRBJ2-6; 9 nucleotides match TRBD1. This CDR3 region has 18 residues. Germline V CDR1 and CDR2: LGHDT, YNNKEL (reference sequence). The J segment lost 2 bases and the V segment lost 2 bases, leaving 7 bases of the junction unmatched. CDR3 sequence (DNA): TGTGCCAGCAGCCAACGGGACAGGGCATTAACTGGGGCCAACGTCCTGACTTTC. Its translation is CASSQRDRALTGANVLTF.

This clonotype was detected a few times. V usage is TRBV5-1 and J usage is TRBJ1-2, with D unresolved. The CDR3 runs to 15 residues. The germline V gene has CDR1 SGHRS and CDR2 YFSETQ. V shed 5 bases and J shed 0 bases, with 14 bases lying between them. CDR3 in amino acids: CASRENSAPNYGYTF. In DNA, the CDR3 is TGCGCCAGCAGGGAGAATTCAGCGCCTAACTATGGCTACACCTTC. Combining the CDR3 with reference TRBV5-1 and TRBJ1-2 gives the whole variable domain KAGVTQTPRYLIKTRGQQVTLSCSPISGHRSVSWYQQTPGQGLQFLFEYFSETQRNKGNFPGRFSGRQFSNSRSEMNVSTLELGDSALYLCASRENSAPNYGYTFGSGTRLTVV.

The CDR3 bases are TGTGCCACCAGTGATCGGGACAGGAATTACGAGCAGTACTTC. This sequence encodes CATSDRDRNYEQYF. The chain combines TRBV24-1 with TRBJ2-7, with 8 bases matching TRBD1. There are 14 residues in the CDR3. The V and J ends lost 3 bases and 4 bases, in that order; junction bases with no gene match: 4. Germline CDR1 KGHDR, CDR2 SFDVKD.

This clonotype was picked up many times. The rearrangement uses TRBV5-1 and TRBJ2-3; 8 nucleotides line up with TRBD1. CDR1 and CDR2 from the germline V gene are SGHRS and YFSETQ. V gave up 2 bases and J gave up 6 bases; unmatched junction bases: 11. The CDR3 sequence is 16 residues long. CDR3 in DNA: TGCGCCAGCAGCTTTATCGGCAGGGGGCTTACTGATACGCAGTATTTT. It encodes CASSFIGRGLTDTQYF. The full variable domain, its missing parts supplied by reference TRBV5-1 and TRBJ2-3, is KAGVTQTPRYLIKTRGQQVTLSCSPISGHRSVSWYQQTPGQGLQFLFEYFSETQRNKGNFPGRFSGRQFSNSRSEMNVSTLELGDSALYLCASSFIGRGLTDTQYFGPGTRLTVL.

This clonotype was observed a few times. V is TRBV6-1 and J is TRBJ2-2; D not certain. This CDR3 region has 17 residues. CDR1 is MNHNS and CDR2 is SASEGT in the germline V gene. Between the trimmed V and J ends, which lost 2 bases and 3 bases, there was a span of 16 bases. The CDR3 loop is CASSERSFGPYTGELFF. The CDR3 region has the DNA TGTGCCAGCAGTGAAAGGTCGTTCGGACCCTACACCGGGGAGCTGTTTTTT.

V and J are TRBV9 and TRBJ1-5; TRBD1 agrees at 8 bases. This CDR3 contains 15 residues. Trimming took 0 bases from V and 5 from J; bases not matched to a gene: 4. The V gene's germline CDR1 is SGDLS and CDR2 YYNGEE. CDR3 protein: CASSVGAGGYQPQHF. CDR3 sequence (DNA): TGTGCCAGCAGCGTAGGGGCAGGGGGCTATCAGCCCCAGCATTTT.